This record covers a single TCR beta chain. What antigen it recognizes has not been identified. No much larger clone exists at a distance of one base, and base qualities are not known. Participants in the prospective study were enrolled through a virtual design, were aged roughly 18 to 95 years, and lived in under 25 United States geographic areas. To assign participants to cohorts, the prospective study relied on clinical history that participants themselves reported in a screening survey and a study questionnaire. Each participant in the prospective study had whole blood, serum and a nasopharyngeal or oropharyngeal swab collected by mobile phlebotomists. Prospective study participants could optionally give additional blood draws and questionnaires over an approximately two-month period. Before DNA extraction, prospective study blood samples were shipped either frozen or at room temperature. This sample was taken from a study of blood T cell repertoires in COVID-19 (TCRdb year 2020). Regarding the research as a whole: Recovered participants in ImmuneRACE Cohort 3 were defined as having two consecutive negative NP/OP PCR tests, clearance from a healthcare professional, or resolution of symptoms. The collaborator samples originated in the United States, Italy and Spain and spanned the acute and convalescent phases of COVID-19. Samples came from the ongoing ImmuneRACE study (first 160 participants) plus 1,254 subjects from 6 global collaborators. Where available, HLA class I and class II types were obtained from metadata supplied by the sample provider rather than from assay-based typing. The sample metadata nearly always contained a de-identified subject ID, COVID-19 status, age in years and sex. The prospective study material was composed of cDNA or gDNA derived from T cells, B-cell-depleted T cells, or PBMCs. A freely available public database, intended as a resource for researchers studying the immune response to SARS-CoV-2, is where the repertoires were released. Deeply sampled blood TCRbeta repertoires from subjects exposed to, actively infected with, or recovered from COVID-19 were included in the dataset. Overall study results and their limits: The amount of clinical and demographic metadata varied by source and participant and was provided uncurated.

TCRbeta CDR3 regions were amplified from genomic DNA using the immunoSEQ Assay, a bias-controlled multiplex PCR. The published analysis was carried out like this. The number of nucleated cells in each sample was estimated from the amplification of reference gene primers within the assay. Sequence reads were collapsed and filtered to measure the absolute abundance of every unique TCRbeta CDR3 rearrangement. For each sample, productive Simpson clonality was calculated as the square root of Simpson's diversity index over productive rearrangements. In its TCRdb copy, this immuneACCESS table keeps in-frame sequences only and misses some clones. Where compared with another copy, unresolved V genes explain less than half of these, and the others have no known cause. That table furnishes V, J and clone size, whereas the DNA furnished D and trimming. In this sample the table shows roughly 340,000 clones, around 87% of which occur a single time. The top ten hold 1.5% to 2% of the sample.

Here V drops 4 bases and J drops 2 bases, and the junction holds 6 bases not matched to any gene. Including cysteine and phenylalanine, the CDR3 has 16 amino acids. The entry retains the CDR3 DNA only, 48 bases that are in frame from base 1. Via the germline V gene (reference sequence), CDR1 is MNHEY and CDR2 SMNVEV. The TCR comes from a man aged 40-49 years in a cohort exposed to, infected with or recovered from COVID-19 (not recorded which). The V and J segments used are TRBV27 and TRBJ1-3, with TRBD1 matching 9 junction bases. Sequencing was carried out using PBMCs or T cells enriched from blood (not recorded which). The DNA reads as follows: TGTGCCAGCAGTTCCCTGGACAGGGGAGCTGGAAACACCATATATTTT. This translates into CASSSLDRGAGNTIYF.